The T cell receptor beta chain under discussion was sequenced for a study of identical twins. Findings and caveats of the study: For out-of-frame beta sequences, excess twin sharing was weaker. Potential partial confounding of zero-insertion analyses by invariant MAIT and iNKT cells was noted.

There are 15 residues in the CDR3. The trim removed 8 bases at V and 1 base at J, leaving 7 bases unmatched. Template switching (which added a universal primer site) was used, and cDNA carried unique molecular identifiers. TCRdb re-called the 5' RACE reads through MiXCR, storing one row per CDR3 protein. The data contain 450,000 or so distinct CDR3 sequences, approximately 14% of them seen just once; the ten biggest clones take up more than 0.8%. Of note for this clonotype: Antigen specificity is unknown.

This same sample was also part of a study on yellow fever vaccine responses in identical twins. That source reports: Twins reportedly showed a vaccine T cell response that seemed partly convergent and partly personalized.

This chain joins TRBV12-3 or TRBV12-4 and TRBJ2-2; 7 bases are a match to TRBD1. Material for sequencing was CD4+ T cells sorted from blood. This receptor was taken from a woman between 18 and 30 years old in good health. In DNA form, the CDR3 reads TGTGCCAGCCGAACCGGGACAGTGAACACCGGGGAGCTGTTTTTT. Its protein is CASRTGTVNTGELFF.